A selection of T cell receptor beta chains follows, all from one sample in a study of blood T cell repertoires in COVID-19. Method: immunoSEQ multiplex PCR; TCRdb's copy keeps in-frame clones and lacks some. The sample has around 140,000 clones, around 82% seen once. What was sequenced was peripheral blood. These receptors all stem from a man between 60 and 70 years old with acute or convalescent COVID-19. The CDR3 runs from the conserved cysteine through the conserved F or W. The order of the fields is V gene, J gene, D gene, clone size, CDR3 DNA, CDR3 protein. D genes are given only for firm matches. Rows give clone size only sometimes, using once, few, many, or a class for an expanded clone.

v_call: TRBV30
j_call: TRBJ1-4
d_call: NA
clone_size: NA
cdr3_nt: TGTGCCTGGAGCGGTACAGCAGGTGAAAAACTGTTTTTT
cdr3_aa: CAWSGTAGEKLFF

v_call: TRBV29-1
j_call: TRBJ1-1
d_call: NA
clone_size: NA
cdr3_nt: TGCAGCGCCGGGGGGGGCGGTGAAGCTTTCTTT
cdr3_aa: CSAGGGGEAFF

v_call: TRBV14
j_call: TRBJ2-3
d_call: NA
clone_size: NA
cdr3_nt: TGTGCCAGCAGCCAAGCTTTTGGGAGCCACGGGGACTTTGGATGGGAGCAGTATTTT
cdr3_aa: CASSQAFGSHGDFGWEQYF

v_call: TRBV3-1/TRBV3-2
j_call: TRBJ2-2
d_call: NA
clone_size: NA
cdr3_nt: TGTGCCAGCAGTCGACAGGGACTCACCGGGGAGCTGTTTTTT
cdr3_aa: CASSRQGLTGELFF

v_call: TRBV27
j_call: TRBJ2-7
d_call: NA
clone_size: NA
cdr3_nt: TGTGCCAGCAGTTTTAGCGGCTACGAGCAGTACTTC
cdr3_aa: CASSFSGYEQYF

v_call: TRBV27
j_call: TRBJ1-4
d_call: TRBD1
clone_size: NA
cdr3_nt: TGTGCCAGCAGACTTAAGGGGGGAACGACAGGGGCGAATGAAAAACTGTTTTTT
cdr3_aa: CASRLKGGTTGANEKLFF

v_call: TRBV5-4
j_call: TRBJ1-5
d_call: NA
clone_size: few
cdr3_nt: TGTGCCAGCAGCTTTGGACTGGGAAATCAGCCCCAGCATTTT
cdr3_aa: CASSFGLGNQPQHF

v_call: TRBV9
j_call: TRBJ2-3
d_call: TRBD2
clone_size: NA
cdr3_nt: TGTGCCAGCAGCCAAGTGGGAAGCGGGAGAGCCACAGATACGCAGTATTTT
cdr3_aa: CASSQVGSGRATDTQYF

v_call: TRBV3-1/TRBV3-2
j_call: TRBJ1-2
d_call: TRBD1
clone_size: NA
cdr3_nt: TGTGCCAGCAGCCAACGACGAGGGGGCGCATATGGCTACACCTTC
cdr3_aa: CASSQRRGGAYGYTF

v_call: TRBV19
j_call: TRBJ1-2
d_call: NA
clone_size: NA
cdr3_nt: TGTGCCAGTACCCCCCACAGGATCAACTATGGCTACACCTTC
cdr3_aa: CASTPHRINYGYTF

v_call: TRBV5-6
j_call: TRBJ2-1
d_call: NA
clone_size: NA
cdr3_nt: TGTGCCAGCAGCTTGACCCCCCCACTCTACAATGAGCAGTTCTTC
cdr3_aa: CASSLTPPLYNEQFF

v_call: TRBV12-5
j_call: TRBJ1-1
d_call: TRBD1
clone_size: few
cdr3_nt: TGTGCTAGTGGACCCCAGCCCCGACAGGGGCTCACTGAAGCTTTCTTT
cdr3_aa: CASGPQPRQGLTEAFF

v_call: TRBV5-1
j_call: TRBJ1-2
d_call: NA
clone_size: NA
cdr3_nt: TGCGCCAGCACCCTGGACGGGGGTACTGGCGGCTACACCTTC
cdr3_aa: CASTLDGGTGGYTF

v_call: TRBV29-1
j_call: TRBJ2-4
d_call: TRBD1
clone_size: NA
cdr3_nt: TGCAGCGTTGAATCGGGGACAGGGGTGAGGAACATTCAGTACTTC
cdr3_aa: CSVESGTGVRNIQYF

v_call: TRBV7-9
j_call: TRBJ2-1
d_call: TRBD1
clone_size: few
cdr3_nt: TGTGCCAGCGCCGAACTAGCCACAGGGGGAGTCGAGCAGTTCTTC
cdr3_aa: CASAELATGGVEQFF

v_call: TRBV10-3
j_call: TRBJ1-3
d_call: NA
clone_size: NA
cdr3_nt: TGTGCCACCGGGGGGAGCTTAAGTGGAAACACCATATATTTT
cdr3_aa: CATGGSLSGNTIYF

v_call: TRBV18
j_call: TRBJ2-5
d_call: NA
clone_size: NA
cdr3_nt: TGTGCCAGCTCACCACGAATGGAGCGAGAGACCCAGTACTTC
cdr3_aa: CASSPRMERETQYF

v_call: TRBV5-1
j_call: TRBJ2-3
d_call: TRBD1
clone_size: NA
cdr3_nt: TGCGCCAGCAGCTTACAGGGGGCGGGAGATACGCAGTATTTT
cdr3_aa: CASSLQGAGDTQYF

v_call: TRBV21-1
j_call: TRBJ2-1
d_call: NA
clone_size: NA
cdr3_nt: TGTGCCAGCAGCACGAAGGGAGGACTAGCGGGGGGCCCCTACAATGAGCAGTTCTTC
cdr3_aa: CASSTKGGLAGGPYNEQFF

v_call: TRBV19
j_call: TRBJ1-1
d_call: TRBD1
clone_size: NA
cdr3_nt: TGTGCCAGTAGTCGAAGGGGGCAGGTCACTGAAGCTTTCTTT
cdr3_aa: CASSRRGQVTEAFF

v_call: TRBV19
j_call: TRBJ2-7
d_call: TRBD2
clone_size: NA
cdr3_nt: TGTGCCAGTAGTATAGATGGGGGAGGGAGCTACGAGCAGTACTTC
cdr3_aa: CASSIDGGGSYEQYF

v_call: TRBV27
j_call: TRBJ2-3
d_call: TRBD2
clone_size: once
cdr3_nt: TGTGCCAGCAGTTTATCCCCGACTAGCGGGAGGGCTACGACGCAGTATTTT
cdr3_aa: CASSLSPTSGRATTQYF

v_call: TRBV19
j_call: TRBJ2-1
d_call: NA
clone_size: NA
cdr3_nt: TGTGCCAGTAGTATAGGGGCAGCGGCGAATGAGCAGTTCTTC
cdr3_aa: CASSIGAAANEQFF

v_call: TRBV6-5
j_call: TRBJ1-2
d_call: NA
clone_size: NA
cdr3_nt: TGTGCCAGCAGATACAACAGGGTGACTAACTATGGCTACACCTTC
cdr3_aa: CASRYNRVTNYGYTF

v_call: TRBV6-5
j_call: TRBJ1-1
d_call: NA
clone_size: NA
cdr3_nt: TGTGCCAGCAGCAGGACAGCCTCCGAAGCTTTCTTT
cdr3_aa: CASSRTASEAFF

v_call: TRBV27
j_call: TRBJ1-5
d_call: TRBD1
clone_size: NA
cdr3_nt: TGTGCCAGCAGAAGGACAGGGTACGGTCAGCCCCAGCATTTT
cdr3_aa: CASRRTGYGQPQHF

v_call: TRBV5-4
j_call: TRBJ1-2
d_call: NA
clone_size: once
cdr3_nt: TGTGCCAGCAGCTTGGAACGGACAGCCGGAAGGGGCTACACCTTC
cdr3_aa: CASSLERTAGRGYTF

v_call: TRBV6-4
j_call: TRBJ2-7
d_call: TRBD2
clone_size: NA
cdr3_nt: TGTGCCAGCCCGGGACTAGCGACACGGCTCGAGCAGTACTTC
cdr3_aa: CASPGLATRLEQYF

v_call: TRBV6-4
j_call: TRBJ1-1
d_call: TRBD1
clone_size: NA
cdr3_nt: TGTGCCAGCAGTGACGAGAGGACAGGGAGATGGTCGGCTGAAGCTTTCTTT
cdr3_aa: CASSDERTGRWSAEAFF

v_call: TRBV11-3
j_call: TRBJ2-1
d_call: TRBD2
clone_size: few
cdr3_nt: TGTGCCAGCAGCCCCCAAGCGGGAGTAAACAATGAGCAGTTCTTC
cdr3_aa: CASSPQAGVNNEQFF

v_call: TRBV7-9
j_call: TRBJ1-2
d_call: NA
clone_size: once
cdr3_nt: TGTGCCAGCAGCCTCCCCGGGGGAGCTGGCTACACCTTC
cdr3_aa: CASSLPGGAGYTF

v_call: TRBV6-5
j_call: TRBJ2-2
d_call: TRBD2
clone_size: once
cdr3_nt: TGTGCCAGTGCGGGAGGGTGGGACACCGGGGAGCTGTTTTTT
cdr3_aa: CASAGGWDTGELFF

v_call: TRBV19
j_call: TRBJ1-1
d_call: TRBD1
clone_size: NA
cdr3_nt: TGTGCCAGTACGGGACAGGGGGGCACTGAAGCTTTCTTT
cdr3_aa: CASTGQGGTEAFF

v_call: TRBV12-3/TRBV12-4
j_call: TRBJ2-2
d_call: NA
clone_size: NA
cdr3_nt: TGTGCCAGCAGCTGGGGGCCCGGGGAGCTGTTTTTT
cdr3_aa: CASSWGPGELFF

v_call: TRBV30
j_call: TRBJ1-2
d_call: TRBD1
clone_size: NA
cdr3_nt: TGTGCCTACCAGACAGGGGACAGCTATGGCTACACCTTC
cdr3_aa: CAYQTGDSYGYTF

v_call: TRBV5-1
j_call: TRBJ1-1
d_call: TRBD1
clone_size: NA
cdr3_nt: TGCGCCAGCAGCTTTGAACAGGGGGCTGAAGCTTTCTTT
cdr3_aa: CASSFEQGAEAFF

v_call: TRBV24-1
j_call: TRBJ1-2
d_call: NA
clone_size: few
cdr3_nt: TGTGCCACCAGTGATGGCAGGGATTTACTTCTGGGTGGCTACACCTTC
cdr3_aa: CATSDGRDLLLGGYTF

v_call: TRBV5-4
j_call: TRBJ2-1
d_call: TRBD2
clone_size: NA
cdr3_nt: TGTGCCAGCAGCCCTCCGGGACTAGCGGGGGAGCAGTTCTTC
cdr3_aa: CASSPPGLAGEQFF

v_call: TRBV5-1
j_call: TRBJ2-1
d_call: TRBD1
clone_size: NA
cdr3_nt: TGCGCCAGCAGCTTTACTGCCGGGACAGTATCGTACAATGAGCAGTTCTTC
cdr3_aa: CASSFTAGTVSYNEQFF

v_call: TRBV6-2/TRBV6-3
j_call: TRBJ1-5
d_call: TRBD1
clone_size: NA
cdr3_nt: TGTGCCAGCAGTTCCGGACAGGGGAATCAGCCCCAGCATTTT
cdr3_aa: CASSSGQGNQPQHF

v_call: TRBV2
j_call: TRBJ2-7
d_call: NA
clone_size: NA
cdr3_nt: TGTGCCAGCAGTGAAGCGGAGGGGGCTAGGTACGAGCAGTACTTC
cdr3_aa: CASSEAEGARYEQYF

v_call: TRBV25-1
j_call: TRBJ1-3
d_call: NA
clone_size: once
cdr3_nt: TGTGCCAGCACTCCAGGATACTCTGGAAACACCATATATTTT
cdr3_aa: CASTPGYSGNTIYF

v_call: TRBV6-5
j_call: TRBJ1-4
d_call: NA
clone_size: once
cdr3_nt: TGTGCCAGCAGTTCCCCCCTCAGTGCAACTAATGAAAAACTGTTTTTT
cdr3_aa: CASSSPLSATNEKLFF

v_call: TRBV29-1
j_call: TRBJ2-2
d_call: TRBD1
clone_size: NA
cdr3_nt: TGCAGCGTTGGGACAGGGGTCCCCGGGGAGCTGTTTTTT
cdr3_aa: CSVGTGVPGELFF

v_call: TRBV6-2/TRBV6-3
j_call: TRBJ1-5
d_call: NA
clone_size: NA
cdr3_nt: TGTGCCAGCAGCCTAACACAGGGCGGATATCAGCCCCAGCATTTT
cdr3_aa: CASSLTQGGYQPQHF

v_call: TRBV6-4
j_call: TRBJ1-2
d_call: NA
clone_size: NA
cdr3_nt: TGTGCCAGCAGTGACTCCGCGACCGGAGGCCTAAGCTACACCTTC
cdr3_aa: CASSDSATGGLSYTF

v_call: TRBV19
j_call: TRBJ1-2
d_call: NA
clone_size: NA
cdr3_nt: TGTGCCAGTAGTATCGAAGGGAGATATTATGGCTACACCTTC
cdr3_aa: CASSIEGRYYGYTF

v_call: TRBV4-1
j_call: TRBJ1-3
d_call: NA
clone_size: NA
cdr3_nt: TGCGCCAGCAGCCAAATAGGCAGGAGGCGAAACACCATATATTTT
cdr3_aa: CASSQIGRRRNTIYF

v_call: TRBV3-1/TRBV3-2
j_call: TRBJ1-1
d_call: TRBD1
clone_size: NA
cdr3_nt: TGTGCCAGCAGCCGCGGGACAGGGGGCTCTGAAGCTTTCTTT
cdr3_aa: CASSRGTGGSEAFF

v_call: TRBV6-5
j_call: TRBJ1-2
d_call: TRBD1
clone_size: NA
cdr3_nt: TGTGCCAGCACACGACAGGGGGCACTTCGGGGCTACACCTTC
cdr3_aa: CASTRQGALRGYTF